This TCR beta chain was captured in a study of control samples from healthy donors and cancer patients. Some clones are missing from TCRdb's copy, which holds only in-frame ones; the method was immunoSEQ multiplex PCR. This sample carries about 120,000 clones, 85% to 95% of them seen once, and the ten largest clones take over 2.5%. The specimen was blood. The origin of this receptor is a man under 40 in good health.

CDR3 in DNA: TGTGCCAGCAGTTCCGGACTAGAAAGACAGGAGCTGTTTTTT. Its protein is CASSSGLERQELFF. The chain is built from TRBV6-2 or TRBV6-3 and TRBJ2-2; 7 positions match TRBD2. V lost 4 bases and J lost 10; bases outside the gene matches: 9. Looked up from germline, CDR1 is MNHEY and CDR2 is SVGEGT. The CDR3 contains 14 residues.